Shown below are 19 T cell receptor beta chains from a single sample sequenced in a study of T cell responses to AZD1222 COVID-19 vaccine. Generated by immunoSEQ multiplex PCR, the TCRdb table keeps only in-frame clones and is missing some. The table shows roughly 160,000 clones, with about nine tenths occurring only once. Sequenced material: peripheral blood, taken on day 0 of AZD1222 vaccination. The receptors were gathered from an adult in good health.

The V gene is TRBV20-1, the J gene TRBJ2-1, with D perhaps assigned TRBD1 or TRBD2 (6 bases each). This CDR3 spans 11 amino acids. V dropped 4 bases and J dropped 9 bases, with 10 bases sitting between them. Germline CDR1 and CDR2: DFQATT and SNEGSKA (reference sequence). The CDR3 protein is CSAKGGSEQFF. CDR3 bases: TGCAGTGCTAAGGGGGGTAGTGAGCAGTTCTTC.

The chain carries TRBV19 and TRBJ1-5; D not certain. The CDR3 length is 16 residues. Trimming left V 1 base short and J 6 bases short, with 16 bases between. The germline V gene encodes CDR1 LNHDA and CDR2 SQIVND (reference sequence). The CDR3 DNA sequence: TGTGCCAGTAGTATAGTGGGATCGATGGCCGGTCAGCCCCAGCATTTT. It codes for CASSIVGSMAGQPQHF.

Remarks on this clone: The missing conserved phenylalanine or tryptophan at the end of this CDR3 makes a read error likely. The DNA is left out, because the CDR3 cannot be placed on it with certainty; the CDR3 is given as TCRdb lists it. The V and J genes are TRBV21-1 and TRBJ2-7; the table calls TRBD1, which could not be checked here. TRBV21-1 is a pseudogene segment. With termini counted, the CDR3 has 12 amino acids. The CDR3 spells CASSDISGQQRL.

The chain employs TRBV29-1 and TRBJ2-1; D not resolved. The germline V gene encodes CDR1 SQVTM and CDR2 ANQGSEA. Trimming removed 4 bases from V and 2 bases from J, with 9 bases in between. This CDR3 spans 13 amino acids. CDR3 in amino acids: CSVAVSPYNEQFF. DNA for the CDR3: TGCAGCGTTGCAGTTTCCCCCTACAATGAGCAGTTCTTC.

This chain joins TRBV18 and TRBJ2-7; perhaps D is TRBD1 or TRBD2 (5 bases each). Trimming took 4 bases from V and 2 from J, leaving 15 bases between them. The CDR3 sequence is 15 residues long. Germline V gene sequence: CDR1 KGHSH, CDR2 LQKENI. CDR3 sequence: CASSLGEGSAYEQYF. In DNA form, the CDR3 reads TGTGCCAGCTCACTGGGCGAGGGGAGTGCCTACGAGCAGTACTTC.

The CDR3 loop is CASEYGQGSDTQYF. In DNA form, the CDR3 reads TGTGCCAGCGAGTACGGACAGGGGTCAGATACGCAGTATTTT. The chain combines TRBV3-1 (or the pseudogene TRBV3-2) with TRBJ2-3; 9 bases match TRBD1. Germline V gene data show CDR1 as LGHDT and CDR2 as YNNKEL (reference sequence). The CDR3 is 14 amino acids. J gave up 4 bases and V 8 bases, and 7 bases lay outside the gene matches.

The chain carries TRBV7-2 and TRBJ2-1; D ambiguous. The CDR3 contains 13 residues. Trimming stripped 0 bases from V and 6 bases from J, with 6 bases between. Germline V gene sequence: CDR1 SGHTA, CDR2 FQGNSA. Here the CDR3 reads CASSLALSNEQFF. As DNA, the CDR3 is TGTGCCAGCAGCTTAGCCCTTTCCAATGAGCAGTTCTTC.

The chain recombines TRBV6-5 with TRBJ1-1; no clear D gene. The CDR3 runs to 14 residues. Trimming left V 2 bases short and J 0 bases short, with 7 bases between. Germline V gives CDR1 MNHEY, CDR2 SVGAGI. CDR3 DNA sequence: TGTGCCAGCAGTTACCACCAGGTGAACACTGAAGCTTTCTTT. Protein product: CASSYHQVNTEAFF.

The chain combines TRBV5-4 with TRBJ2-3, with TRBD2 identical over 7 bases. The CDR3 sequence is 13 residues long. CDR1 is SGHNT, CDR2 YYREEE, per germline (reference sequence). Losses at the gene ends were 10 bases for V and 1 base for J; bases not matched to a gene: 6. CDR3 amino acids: CALGAGGTDTQYF. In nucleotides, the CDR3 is TGTGCCCTAGGGGCGGGGGGCACAGATACGCAGTATTTT.

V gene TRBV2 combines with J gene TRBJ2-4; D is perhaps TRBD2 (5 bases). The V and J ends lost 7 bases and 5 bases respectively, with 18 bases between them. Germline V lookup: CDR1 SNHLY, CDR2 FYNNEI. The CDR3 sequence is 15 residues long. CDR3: CASMSRADWENIQYF. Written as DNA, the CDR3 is TGTGCCAGCATGTCCCGGGCGGACTGGGAAAACATTCAGTACTTC.

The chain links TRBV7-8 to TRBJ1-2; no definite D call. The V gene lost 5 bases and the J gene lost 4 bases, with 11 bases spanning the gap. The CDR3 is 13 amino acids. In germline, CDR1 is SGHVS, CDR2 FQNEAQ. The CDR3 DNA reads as TGTGCCAGCAGCCGAACGGGCCTCTATGGCTACACCTTC. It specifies CASSRTGLYGYTF.

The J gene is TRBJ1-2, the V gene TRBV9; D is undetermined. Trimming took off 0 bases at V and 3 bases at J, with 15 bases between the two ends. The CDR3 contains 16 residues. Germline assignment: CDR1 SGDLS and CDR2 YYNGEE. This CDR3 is CASSVEPGSLDYGYTF. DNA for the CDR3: TGTGCCAGCAGCGTAGAGCCGGGGTCCCTTGACTATGGCTACACCTTC.

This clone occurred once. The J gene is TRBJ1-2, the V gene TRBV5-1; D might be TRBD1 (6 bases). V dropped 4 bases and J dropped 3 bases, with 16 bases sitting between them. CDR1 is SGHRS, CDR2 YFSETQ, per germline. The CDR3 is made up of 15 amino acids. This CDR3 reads CASSPDRDRDYGYTF. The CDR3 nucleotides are TGCGCCAGCAGCCCGGACAGAGATAGGGACTATGGCTACACCTTC.

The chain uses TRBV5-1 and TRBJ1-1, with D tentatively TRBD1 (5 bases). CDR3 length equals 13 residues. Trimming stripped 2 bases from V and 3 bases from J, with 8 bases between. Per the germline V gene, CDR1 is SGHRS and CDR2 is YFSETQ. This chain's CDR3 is CASSFLGDTEAFF. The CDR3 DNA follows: TGCGCCAGCAGCTTCCTGGGGGACACTGAAGCTTTCTTT.

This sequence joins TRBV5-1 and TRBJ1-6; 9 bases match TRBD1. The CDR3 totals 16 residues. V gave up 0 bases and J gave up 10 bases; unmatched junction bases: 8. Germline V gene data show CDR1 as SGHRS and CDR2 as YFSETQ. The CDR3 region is CASSLAGQGRGSPLHF. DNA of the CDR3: TGCGCCAGCAGCTTGGCGGGACAGGGAAGAGGATCACCCCTCCACTTT.

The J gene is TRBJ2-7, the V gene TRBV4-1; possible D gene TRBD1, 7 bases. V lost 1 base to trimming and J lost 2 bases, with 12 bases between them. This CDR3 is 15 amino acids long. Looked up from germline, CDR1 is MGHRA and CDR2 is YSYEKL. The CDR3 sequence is CASSQGQGGTYEQYF. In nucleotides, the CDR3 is TGCGCCAGCAGCCAAGGACAGGGAGGAACCTACGAGCAGTACTTC.

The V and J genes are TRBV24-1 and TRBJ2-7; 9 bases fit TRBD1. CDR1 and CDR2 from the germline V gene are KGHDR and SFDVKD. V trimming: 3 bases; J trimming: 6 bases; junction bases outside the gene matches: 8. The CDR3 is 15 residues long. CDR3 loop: CATSDRTGEIGEQYF. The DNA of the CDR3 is TGTGCCACCAGTGATAGGACAGGGGAAATCGGCGAGCAGTACTTC.

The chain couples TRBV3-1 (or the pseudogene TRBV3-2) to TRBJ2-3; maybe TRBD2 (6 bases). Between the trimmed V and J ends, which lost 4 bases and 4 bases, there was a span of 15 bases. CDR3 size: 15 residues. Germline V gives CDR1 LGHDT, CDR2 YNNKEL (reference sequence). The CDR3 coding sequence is TGTGCCAGCAGCCTCCGGGAGCATTCGGCAGATACGCAGTATTTT. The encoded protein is CASSLREHSADTQYF.

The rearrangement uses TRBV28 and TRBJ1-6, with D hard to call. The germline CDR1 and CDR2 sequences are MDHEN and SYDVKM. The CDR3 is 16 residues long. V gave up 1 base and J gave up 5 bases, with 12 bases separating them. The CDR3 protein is CASSLSGLANNSPLHF. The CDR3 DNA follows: TGTGCCAGCAGTTTATCCGGTTTGGCTAATAATTCACCCCTCCACTTT.